This T cell receptor (beta chain) stems from a study of blood T cell repertoires in COVID-19. Study as a whole: Sites across the United States, Italy and Spain contributed samples from acute and convalescent COVID-19.

Per the original methods: Scientists estimated how many nucleated cells there were by amplifying reference gene primers. Assay: immunoSEQ multiplex PCR; the TCRdb copy retains only in-frame clones and omits some. The DNA was the basis for D and trimming; V, J and clone size are from that table. The sample holds 300,000 to 400,000 clones, 80% to 90% seen once. V was trimmed by 4 bases and J by 3 bases, leaving 9 bases between them. CDR3 length equals 13 residues. CDR1 SEHNR and CDR2 FQNEAQ come from the germline V gene (reference sequence). This sequence originates from a young man with COVID-19, enrolled during active disease. The sequenced sample consisted of peripheral blood. The chain joins TRBV7-9 to TRBJ1-1; no reliable D call. The CDR3 DNA reads as TGTGCCAGCAGCTCCCGGGAGGACACTGAAGCTTTCTTT. Translation: CASSSREDTEAFF.